What follows are 32 T cell receptor beta chains derived from one specimen sequenced in a study of cytomegalovirus exposure and HLA in healthy donors. The primer mix had 60 Vbeta and 13 Jbeta primers. The method was immunoSEQ multiplex PCR; TCRdb's version includes in-frame clones alone and lacks a portion of them. The sample contains about 80,000 clones, over 60% of which appear only once. The sample consisted of PBMCs. These receptors came from a male donor in good health and CMV-seropositive.

This clone turned up a few times. V and J are TRBV7-9 and TRBJ1-1; 9 bases line up with TRBD1. Per the germline V gene, CDR1 is SEHNR and CDR2 is FQNEAQ (reference sequence). J lost 1 base, V lost 2 bases, and 8 bases had no gene match. This CDR3 is 17 amino acids long. The DNA for the CDR3 is TGTGCCAGCAGCTTATGGGGACAGGGCCTGCCGAACACTGAAGCTTTCTTT. This sequence encodes CASSLWGQGLPNTEAFF.

The chain recombines TRBV28 with TRBJ1-2, with D maybe TRBD1 (6 bases). Trimming removed 4 bases from V and 4 bases from J, with 7 bases in between. There are 12 residues in the CDR3. Germline CDR1 MDHEN, CDR2 SYDVKM. CDR3 DNA sequence: TGTGCCAGCAGTTCGGACAGCTATGGCTACACCTTC. Translation: CASSSDSYGYTF.

This clone was counted between two and nine times. The final CDR3 position lacks the conserved phenylalanine or tryptophan, pointing to a likely read error. No DNA is shown, since the ends of the CDR3 on it are uncertain; the CDR3 is the one TCRdb lists. The chain carries TRBV6-5 and TRBJ1-6; the listed D gene, TRBD1, was not tested against the DNA. Including both end residues, the CDR3 is 12 amino acids long. CDR1 is MNHEY and CDR2 is SVGAGI in the germline V gene. CDR3: CASTQWGQGRVE.

The gene calls are TRBV6-1 and TRBJ1-3; 9 bases map to TRBD1. Losses at the gene ends were 0 bases for V and 4 bases for J; bases not matched to a gene: 4. The length of the CDR3 is 16 residues. Looked up from germline, CDR1 is MNHNS and CDR2 is SASEGT. The CDR3 DNA reads as TGTGCCAGCAGTGAAGCGGGACAGGGTAGGGGAAACACCATATATTTT. It specifies CASSEAGQGRGNTIYF.

The rearrangement uses TRBV30 and TRBJ2-7; a possible D gene is TRBD2 (7 bases). Trimming took 1 base from V and 3 from J, leaving 13 bases between them. The CDR3 has 14 residues. Germline V gives CDR1 GTSNPN, CDR2 SVGIG (reference sequence). The CDR3 region is CAWSGRGGLYEQYF. In DNA form, the CDR3 reads TGTGCCTGGAGTGGTAGGGGGGGACTCTACGAGCAGTACTTC.

This chain connects TRBV21-1 to TRBJ1-1; the table gives TRBD1 as D, unverified against the DNA. TRBV21-1 is a recognized pseudogene. The CDR3 runs to 16 residues. DNA of the CDR3: TGTGCCAGCAGCCCAAGGGGCCAGCGCGTCGCCACTGAAGCTTTCTTT. Translated: CASSPRGQRVATEAFF.

Only a few counts were recorded for this clone. The rearrangement links TRBV27 to TRBJ1-3, with 9 bases aligning to TRBD1. The CDR3 loop spans 15 amino acids. Losses at the gene ends were 0 bases for V and 3 bases for J; bases not matched to a gene: 0. Looked up from germline, CDR1 is MNHEY and CDR2 is SMNVEV (reference sequence). The CDR3 region has the DNA TGTGCCAGCAGTTTATCGGGACAGGGTGGAAACACCATATATTTT. Amino acids: CASSLSGQGGNTIYF.

This chain joins TRBV4-3 and TRBJ2-5, with 10 bases fitting TRBD2. TRBJ2-7 matches the DNA end more closely, so the J call is doubtful. This CDR3 contains 16 residues. The V gene's germline CDR1 is LGHNA and CDR2 YSLEER. As DNA, the CDR3 is TGCGCCAGCAGCCTCCTAGCGGGAGCCTTAACCTACGAGCAGTACTTC. It specifies CASSLLAGALTYEQYF.

This chain connects TRBV6-5 to TRBJ1-1; no firm D call. Germline V CDR1 and CDR2: MNHEY, SVGAGI. CDR3 size: 14 residues. Trimming took 5 bases from V and 11 from J, leaving 21 bases between them. The CDR3, as DNA: TGTGCCAGCAGTAGCCTAAACTTACAGAGAACGGCTTTCTTT. It translates to CASSSLNLQRTAFF.

The chain employs TRBV27 and TRBJ2-5; 13 bases line up with TRBD2. The CDR3 has 16 amino acids. Germline-derived CDR1 and CDR2 are MNHEY and SMNVEV (reference sequence). J gave up 6 bases and V 0 bases, and 4 bases lay outside the gene matches. In nucleotides, the CDR3 is TGTGCCAGCAGTTTATCGTCACTAGCGGGAGGGAAGACCCAGTACTTC. It codes for CASSLSSLAGGKTQYF.

The gene calls are TRBV7-2 and TRBJ1-3; 9 bases agree with TRBD1. J lost 2 bases, V lost 3 bases, and 5 bases had no gene match. Germline V lookup: CDR1 SGHTA, CDR2 FQGNSA. The CDR3 has 16 amino acids. The CDR3 region is CASSFRTGAAGNTIYF. CDR3 sequence (DNA): TGTGCCAGCAGCTTTCGGACAGGGGCGGCTGGAAACACCATATATTTT.

V and J are TRBV6-5 and TRBJ1-6; TRBD1 might be the D (5 bases). The germline V and J ends were trimmed by 7 bases and 7 bases, with 17 bases remaining between them. Germline lookup yields CDR1 MNHEY and CDR2 SVGAGI. The CDR3 spans 15 residues. The CDR3 DNA follows: TGTGCCAGCAAGGTAGAGGGGACTCGGAATTCACCCCTCCACTTT. It yields the protein CASKVEGTRNSPLHF.

This clone has only a few counts. The chain employs TRBV4-3 and TRBJ2-7; 7 bases line up with TRBD1. There are 15 residues in the CDR3. Germline CDR1 LGHNA, CDR2 YSLEER. With V trimmed by 1 base and J by 1 base, 4 bases remained unmatched. As DNA, the CDR3 is TGCGCCAGCAGCCAAGGGGTACAGGGGTCCTACGAGCAGTACTTC. Protein: CASSQGVQGSYEQYF.

In this sample, this clone turned up a few times. The chain couples TRBV2 to TRBJ1-1, with D tentatively TRBD1 (6 bases). V was trimmed by 6 bases and J by 1 base, leaving 12 bases between them. Germline V gene sequence: CDR1 SNHLY, CDR2 FYNNEI. The CDR3 has 14 residues. CDR3 loop: CASSRQERNTEAFF. DNA of the CDR3: TGTGCCAGCAGCCGACAGGAGAGGAACACTGAAGCTTTCTTT. The whole variable domain, filled in from reference TRBV2 and TRBJ1-1, reads EPEVTQTPSHQVTQMGQEVILRCVPISNHLYFYWYRQILGQKVEFLVSFYNNEISEKSEIFDDQFSVERPDGSNFTLKIRSTKLEDSAMYFCASSRQERNTEAFFGQGTRLTVV.

The chain joins TRBV28 to TRBJ2-5; D is perhaps TRBD1 (5 bases). Germline lookup yields CDR1 MDHEN and CDR2 SYDVKM. V shed 4 bases and J shed 0 bases, with 9 bases lying between them. The CDR3 is made up of 14 amino acids. The CDR3, as DNA: TGTGCCAGCAGTTCCCCAGGGTACCAAGAGACCCAGTACTTC. This sequence encodes CASSSPGYQETQYF.

The CDR3 region is CASSLAALAVTDTQYF. As DNA, the CDR3 is TGTGCCAGCAGCTTAGCGGCCCTAGCGGTCACAGATACGCAGTATTTT. The V gene is TRBV7-8, the J gene TRBJ2-3, with 7 bases matching TRBD2. The CDR3 contains 16 residues. V gave up 0 bases and J gave up 2 bases; unmatched junction bases: 5. Germline CDR1 SGHVS, CDR2 FQNEAQ. The full variable domain, in which reference TRBV7-8 and TRBJ2-3 provide the parts outside the CDR3, is GAGVSQSPRYKVAKRGQDVALRCDPISGHVSLFWYQQALGQGPEFLTYFQNEAQLDKSGLPSDRFFAERPEGSVSTLKIQRTQQEDSAVYLCASSLAALAVTDTQYFGPGTRLTVL.

V gene TRBV9 combines with J gene TRBJ1-4; D is perhaps TRBD1 (5 bases). Germline CDR1 reads SGDLS; CDR2 reads YYNGEE. CDR3 length: 15 residues. V lost 0 bases, J lost 8 bases, and 14 bases lay in between. The CDR3 DNA sequence: TGTGCCAGCAGCGTAGACCCGATCGGGGGAGAAAAACTGTTTTTT. It specifies CASSVDPIGGEKLFF.

The chain joins TRBV6-4 to TRBJ1-1, with D possibly being TRBD1 (6 bases). The CDR3 loop spans 14 amino acids. The V gene lost 3 bases and the J gene lost 6 bases, with 14 bases spanning the gap. Germline V gene lookup returns CDR1 MRHNA and CDR2 SNTAGT. For the CDR3, the DNA is TGTGCCAGCAGTGAAAAACAGGGTGTAGCTGAAGCTTTCTTT. Its translation is CASSEKQGVAEAFF.

J is TRBJ1-2 and V is TRBV13; no clear D gene. V gave up 2 bases and J gave up 6 bases, with 13 bases separating them. CDR1 and CDR2 (germline): PRHDT, FYEKMQ (reference sequence). CDR3 length: 14 residues. The CDR3: CASSLPRGVDGYTF. The CDR3 coding sequence is TGTGCCAGCAGCTTACCCCGGGGAGTTGATGGCTACACCTTC.

V and J are TRBV7-3 and TRBJ2-7; the match to TRBD1 covers 9 bases. With 3 bases clipped from V and 5 bases from J, the junction kept 2 bases outside the gene matches. Germline V CDR1 and CDR2: SGHTA, FQGTGA. The CDR3 extends over 13 amino acids. The CDR3 DNA follows: TGTGCCAGCAGCTTGGGACAGGGTAACGAGCAGTACTTC. Its translation: CASSLGQGNEQYF.

V gene TRBV30 combines with J gene TRBJ1-1, with D uncertain. Germline V gene data show CDR1 as GTSNPN and CDR2 as SVGIG (reference sequence). Trimming cost V 1 base and J 10 bases, with 13 bases left between them. The CDR3 runs to 12 residues. CDR3 sequence (DNA): TGTGCCTGGAGTGCCCAGGACCGGGGAGCTTTCTTT. This encodes CAWSAQDRGAFF.

This sequence joins TRBV4-2 and TRBJ2-7, with 8 bases that match TRBD2. The CDR3 loop spans 16 amino acids. Germline values: CDR1 LGHNA, CDR2 YNFKEQ. The trim removed 0 bases at V and 4 bases at J, leaving 8 bases unmatched. CDR3 DNA sequence: TGTGCCAGCAGCCAAGATACTAGCGGTGGGGAATACGAGCAGTACTTC. It is translated as CASSQDTSGGEYEQYF.

This clone was recorded once. The chain combines TRBV4-1 with TRBJ2-1; no clear D. V lost 0 bases and J 0 bases, leaving 6 bases between the germline ends. Germline V CDR1 and CDR2: MGHRA, YSYEKL. The CDR3 spans 15 residues. CDR3: CASSQEPSSYNEQFF. As DNA, the CDR3 is TGCGCCAGCAGCCAAGAACCTAGCTCCTACAATGAGCAGTTCTTC.

This clone has a handful of counts. The V gene is TRBV4-2, the J gene TRBJ1-5; D not certain. The CDR3 runs to 15 residues. Trimming pared 4 bases from V and 0 bases from J, leaving 10 bases between. Germline lookup yields CDR1 LGHNA and CDR2 YNFKEQ. The CDR3 DNA sequence: TGTGCCAGCAGCCCGCTAATATATAGCAATCAGCCCCAGCATTTT. It specifies CASSPLIYSNQPQHF.

The chain couples TRBV28 to TRBJ2-7; D is possibly TRBD2 (6 bases). CDR1 is MDHEN, CDR2 SYDVKM, per germline. V was shortened by 6 bases and J by 3 bases, with 9 bases between the two germline ends. The CDR3 covers 12 residues. The CDR3 coding sequence is TGTGCCAGCAGGGGGACTTACTACGAGCAGTACTTC. It encodes CASRGTYYEQYF.

The chain combines TRBV5-1 with TRBJ2-3; 10 bases map to TRBD2. The CDR3 covers 17 residues. V shed 0 bases, J shed 4 bases, and the junction held 8 bases outside the gene matches. Germline V gives CDR1 SGHRS, CDR2 YFSETQ. CDR3 DNA: TGCGCCAGCAGCTTGGCAGGTAGCGGGGGGTTCCCAGATACGCAGTATTTT. Amino acid sequence: CASSLAGSGGFPDTQYF. Full variable domain (remainder filled in from reference TRBV5-1 and TRBJ2-3): KAGVTQTPRYLIKTRGQQVTLSCSPISGHRSVSWYQQTPGQGLQFLFEYFSETQRNKGNFPGRFSGRQFSNSRSEMNVSTLELGDSALYLCASSLAGSGGFPDTQYFGPGTRLTVL.

This clone has a handful of counts. The chain recombines TRBV28 with TRBJ1-4; D unclear. CDR3 length: 14 residues. CDR1 and CDR2 (germline): MDHEN, SYDVKM. V was clipped by 1 base and J by 3 bases, with 6 bases between them. CDR3 protein: CASSLLRANEKLFF. DNA of the CDR3: TGTGCCAGCAGTTTATTGAGAGCTAATGAAAAACTGTTTTTT.

The J gene is TRBJ1-1, the V gene TRBV27; 8 nucleotides match TRBD1. CDR3 length: 15 residues. V trimming: 6 bases; J trimming: 6 bases; junction bases outside the gene matches: 12. Germline CDR1 reads MNHEY; CDR2 reads SMNVEV (reference sequence). In DNA form, the CDR3 reads TGTGCCAGCAGGGCTGCCTTAGGACAGGGAGCTGAAGCTTTCTTT. Amino acids: CASRAALGQGAEAFF.

This chain uses TRBV6-1 with TRBJ2-1; 10 nucleotides match TRBD1. Losses at the gene ends were 4 bases for V and 14 bases for J; bases not matched to a gene: 5. The CDR3 has 12 residues. CDR1 is MNHNS and CDR2 is SASEGT in the germline V gene. The CDR3 reads CASSASGQGEFF. The CDR3 region has the DNA TGTGCCAGCAGTGCCTCCGGACAGGGGGAGTTCTTC.

V usage is TRBV7-8 and J usage is TRBJ2-7; 11 bases are shared with TRBD2. The junction had 11 bases not matched to a gene; V was cut back by 5 bases and J by 2 bases. The CDR3 is 17 amino acids. Germline V gene data show CDR1 as SGHVS and CDR2 as FQNEAQ. The CDR3 reads CASSPTSGSPPPYEQYF. The CDR3 nucleotides are TGTGCCAGCAGCCCTACTAGCGGGAGTCCCCCCCCCTACGAGCAGTACTTC. Using reference TRBV7-8 and TRBJ2-7 for the parts outside the CDR3, the full variable domain is GAGVSQSPRYKVAKRGQDVALRCDPISGHVSLFWYQQALGQGPEFLTYFQNEAQLDKSGLPSDRFFAERPEGSVSTLKIQRTQQEDSAVYLCASSPTSGSPPPYEQYFGPGTRLTVT.

The V call is TRBV18, the J call TRBJ1-1; no firm D call. The V and J ends lost 2 bases and 0 bases respectively, with 7 bases between them. The CDR3 spans 14 residues. Germline CDR1 and CDR2: KGHSH and LQKENI. The DNA for the CDR3 is TGTGCCAGCTCACCAACGGAGATGAACACTGAAGCTTTCTTT. Its protein product is CASSPTEMNTEAFF.

DNA for the CDR3: TGTGCCAGCAGTTTGCTAGGAGCCTACAATGAGCAGTTCTTC. As protein: CASSLLGAYNEQFF. The chain employs TRBV28 and TRBJ2-1; D is undetermined. The CDR3 covers 14 residues. The V gene lost 3 bases and the J gene lost 2 bases, with 8 bases spanning the gap. Germline values: CDR1 MDHEN, CDR2 SYDVKM.